This is a list of T cell receptor beta chains from one sample in a study of regulatory T cells in long-lasting Graves disease. MiXCR, run by TCRdb on the multiplex PCR reads, gives a single entry per CDR3 protein. The sample has 400,000 to 450,000 distinct CDR3 sequences, 20% to 30% seen once. Sequenced material: peripheral blood mononuclear cells (PBMCs), taken when the disease was refractory, from a patient treated with antithyroid drugs. The receptors originated from a female donor with Graves disease. CDR3s include the opening cysteine and the closing phenylalanine or tryptophan. D genes are given only for firm matches. The size entry is marked missing in some rows and otherwise reads once, few, many or a size class.

D gene	V gene	clone size	J gene	CDR3 protein	CDR3 DNA
TRBD1	TRBV5-1	.	TRBJ1-2	CASSSAGQGAKNGYTF	TGCGCCAGCAGCTCAGCGGGACAGGGGGCGAAGAATGGCTACACCTTC
.	TRBV7-6	few	TRBJ1-1	CASSLRSGGNTEAFF	TGTGCCAGCAGCTTAAGGTCGGGGGGGAACACTGAAGCTTTCTTT
.	TRBV28	.	TRBJ2-3	CASSFNGADPTDTQYF	TGTGCCAGCAGTTTTAATGGAGCGGACCCCACAGATACGCAGTATTTT
.	TRBV6-2/TRBV6-3	.	TRBJ2-5	CASSFGETRYF	TGTGCCAGCAGCTTCGGAGAGACCCGGTACTTC
.	TRBV14	.	TRBJ2-5	CASSQLLGKRETQYF	TGTGCCAGCAGCCAATTGTTAGGGAAGAGGGAGACCCAGTACTTC
.	TRBV5-1	.	TRBJ1-1	CASTLQQGLNTEAFF	TGCGCCAGCACCCTCCAACAGGGTCTGAACACTGAAGCTTTCTTT
.	TRBV5-1	few	TRBJ1-1	CASSGTGSYTEAFF	TGCGCCAGCAGCGGAACAGGATCTTACACTGAAGCTTTCTTT
TRBD1	TRBV29-1	.	TRBJ1-3	CSVGTGAGNTIYF	TGCAGCGTTGGGACAGGGGCTGGAAACACCATATATTTT
.	TRBV20-1	many	TRBJ2-7	CSAMDSRAYEQYF	TGCAGTGCTATGGATTCGAGGGCTTACGAGCAGTACTTC
.	TRBV20-1	.	TRBJ1-1	CSARGPGANTEAFF	TGCAGTGCTAGAGGTCCAGGGGCCAACACTGAAGCTTTCTTT
.	TRBV29-1	many	TRBJ1-2	CSVDDTLNYGYTF	TGCAGCGTTGACGACACCCTTAACTATGGCTACACCTTC
TRBD1	TRBV4-2	few	TRBJ1-1	CASSQDQGVTVNTEAFF	TGTGCCAGCAGCCAAGACCAGGGGGTCACCGTGAACACTGAAGCTTTCTTT
TRBD2	TRBV28	few	TRBJ2-1	CASGTIAGAHEQFF	TGTGCCAGTGGGACGATAGCGGGAGCCCATGAGCAGTTCTTC
.	TRBV27	.	TRBJ2-5	CASSPRGEGAKLAETQYF	TGTGCCAGCAGCCCTCGGGGGGAGGGGGCTAAGCTTGCGGAGACCCAGTACTTC
TRBD1	TRBV2	many	TRBJ1-1	CASSEGDRAAFF	TGTGCCAGCAGTGAAGGGGACAGGGCGGCTTTCTTT
.	TRBV25-1	few	TRBJ2-1	CASSGGRNNEQFF	TGTGCCAGCAGTGGGGGGCGAAACAATGAGCAGTTCTTC
.	TRBV28	.	TRBJ2-7	CASSGTDSYEQYF	TGTGCCAGCAGTGGGACGGATTCCTACGAGCAGTACTTC
.	TRBV7-2	.	TRBJ2-5	CASSLDRKETQYF	TGTGCCAGCAGCTTAGACAGAAAAGAGACCCAGTACTTC
.	TRBV28	.	TRBJ2-7	CASSQSNRVGMYF	TGTGCCAGCAGTCAGTCGAACAGGGTTGGGATGTACTTC
TRBD2	TRBV6-2/TRBV6-3	.	TRBJ2-2	CASKVGSSGRKVGELFF	TGTGCCAGCAAGGTGGGAAGTAGCGGGAGGAAGGTCGGGGAGCTGTTTTTT